A single TCR beta chain is shown here with its context. Authors' analysis steps: Estimation of nucleated cell counts was performed using reference gene primer amplification. Profiled with immunoSEQ multiplex PCR; TCRdb holds only in-frame clones, not every one. D and trimming come from the DNA, and the V and J calls and clone size come from that table. The repertoire has just over 70,000 clones, about 70% of them found once; the top ten carry approximately 40%. The data were obtained in a study of blood T cell repertoires in COVID-19. Study in general: Some COVID-19 samples were acute and others convalescent; all came from the United States, Italy and Spain. T cells, B-cell-depleted T cells, or PBMCs supplied cDNA or gDNA.

There are 15 residues in the CDR3. J was trimmed by 0 bases and V by 4 bases; bases with no gene match: 4. Germline-derived CDR1 and CDR2 are LNHDA and SQIVND (reference sequence). This TCR came from a woman in her 70s with acute or convalescent COVID-19. This chain links TRBV19 with TRBJ1-2, with TRBD1 identical over 8 bases. The sequenced material came from peripheral blood. CDR3 in DNA: TGTGCCAGTAGTACCGACAGGGGCTCTAACTATGGCTACACCTTC. Translating it yields CASSTDRGSNYGYTF. Drawing the rest from reference TRBV19 and TRBJ1-2, the complete variable domain is DGGITQSPKYLFRKEGQNVTLSCEQNLNHDAMYWYRQDPGQGLRLIYYSQIVNDFQKGDIAEGYSVSREKKESFPLTVTSAQKNPTAFYLCASSTDRGSNYGYTFGSGTRLTVV.